This T cell receptor beta chain emerged from a study of siplizumab effects on memory and regulatory T cells. About this clone itself: Its antigen is not identified.

Germline V gives CDR1 SGHRS, CDR2 YFSETQ. The CDR3 runs to 15 residues. Losses at the gene ends were 4 bases for V and 7 bases for J; bases not matched to a gene: 12. Coculturing was carried out on the mixed lymphocyte reaction cells. It lasted 5 to 7 days and was done at 37°C. Sequencing used immunoSEQ multiplex PCR; TCRdb keeps in-frame clones, though not all of them. The repertoire holds approximately 9,700 clones, with roughly 46% as singletons. This TCR came from a human donor in good health; the cells came from an allogeneic mixed lymphocyte reaction. The sample was CFSE-low (dividing) CD4+ T cells sorted from an allogeneic mixed lymphocyte reaction. This chain links TRBV5-1 with TRBJ1-1; 8 bases are shared with TRBD1. The DNA of the CDR3 is TGCGCCAGCAGCCCTCAGACAGGGGTTAAGAGTGAAGCTTTCTTT. Its protein product is CASSPQTGVKSEAFF.